A selection of T cell receptor beta chains follows, all from one sample in a study of CD8 T cells in ankylosing spondylitis. TCRdb called the 5' RACE reads again in MiXCR, with one record for every CDR3 protein. The table lists a few hundred thousand distinct CDR3 sequences, 20% of them singletons. Sequencing was carried out using blood, either unsorted or a sorted T cell fraction (not recorded which). The receptors shown here come from a female donor with ankylosing spondylitis or in good health (not recorded which). Each CDR3 is given with its conserved first and last residue. A D gene is named only where the DNA matches it firmly. Only part of the rows carry a size: once, few, many, or a class if the clone is expanded.

J: TRBJ2-5
V: TRBV24-1
D: TRBD1
size: few
DNA: TGTGCCACCAGTGAGGGACAGGGAAAAGAGACCCAGTACTTC
CDR3: CATSEGQGKETQYF

J: TRBJ2-5
V: TRBV6-2/TRBV6-3
D: NA
size: few
DNA: TGTGCCAGCAGTTACTCTCGGGACGAATTTGAAGAGACCCAGTACTTC
CDR3: CASSYSRDEFEETQYF

J: TRBJ2-1
V: TRBV28
D: NA
size: NA
DNA: TGTGCCAGCAGTTCCCCATACAATGAGCAGTTCTTC
CDR3: CASSSPYNEQFF

J: TRBJ2-1
V: TRBV30
D: NA
size: NA
DNA: TGTGCCTGGAGTGTACGAGGGGGGGCAGGCAGCAATGAGCAGTTCTTC
CDR3: CAWSVRGGAGSNEQFF

J: TRBJ1-2
V: TRBV12-3/TRBV12-4
D: TRBD1
size: many
DNA: TGTGCCAGCCAAGACCGACAGGGTAAAATCTATGGCTACACCTTC
CDR3: CASQDRQGKIYGYTF

J: TRBJ2-1
V: TRBV7-2
D: TRBD1
size: few
DNA: TGTGCCAGCAGCCCCCCGACAGGGGTGGTTGAGCAGTTCTTC
CDR3: CASSPPTGVVEQFF

J: TRBJ2-5
V: TRBV20-1
D: TRBD2
size: NA
DNA: TGCAGTGCACAACGCCCTCTAGCGGGACAAGAGACCCAGTACTTC
CDR3: CSAQRPLAGQETQYF

J: TRBJ1-1
V: TRBV29-1
D: NA
size: many
DNA: TGCAGCGCCGTCCGTGAGGGGGTCACTGAAGCTTTCTTT
CDR3: CSAVREGVTEAFF

J: TRBJ2-5
V: TRBV7-6
D: NA
size: NA
DNA: TGTGCCAGCAGCTCCCTCCTTGGGGAGACCCAGTACTTC
CDR3: CASSSLLGETQYF

J: TRBJ2-7
V: TRBV7-8
D: TRBD2
size: NA
DNA: TGTGCCAGCAGCTTGACTAGCAACTACGAGCAGTACTTC
CDR3: CASSLTSNYEQYF

J: TRBJ2-2
V: TRBV19
D: NA
size: few
DNA: TGTGCCAGTAGCCCGACCCCGAACACCGGGGAGCTGTTTTTT
CDR3: CASSPTPNTGELFF

J: TRBJ2-2
V: TRBV29-1
D: NA
size: few
DNA: TGCAGCGTTGAAGTTGTGGGAGGAAGGACCGGGGAGCTGTTTTTT
CDR3: CSVEVVGGRTGELFF

J: TRBJ2-1
V: TRBV9
D: NA
size: few
DNA: TGTGCCAGCAGCGTAGGAGTCGAAGGGAGTGAGCAGTTCTTC
CDR3: CASSVGVEGSEQFF

J: TRBJ2-7
V: TRBV5-1
D: NA
size: few
DNA: TGCGCCAGCAGCCTAATACAGAGCTACGAGCAGTACTTC
CDR3: CASSLIQSYEQYF

J: TRBJ2-3
V: TRBV6-5
D: NA
size: NA
DNA: TGTGCCAGCAGTTACCGTTCTAGTACAGATACGCAGTATTTT
CDR3: CASSYRSSTDTQYF

J: TRBJ1-2
V: TRBV25-1
D: NA
size: many
DNA: TGTGCCAGCAGTGAATCCTACGGCTCGTATGGCTACACCTTC
CDR3: CASSESYGSYGYTF

J: TRBJ1-5
V: TRBV6-5
D: NA
size: few
DNA: TGTGCCAGCAGTTACTCGAAAGGGAATCAGCCCCAGCATTTT
CDR3: CASSYSKGNQPQHF

J: TRBJ1-1
V: TRBV6-5
D: NA
size: many
DNA: TGTGCCAGCAGTTACTCGAGGGTGAACACTGAAGCTTTCTTT
CDR3: CASSYSRVNTEAFF

J: TRBJ2-3
V: TRBV24-1
D: NA
size: NA
DNA: TGTGCCACCAGTGGGGGACGGCCCGGGGATACGCAGTATTTT
CDR3: CATSGGRPGDTQYF

J: TRBJ1-1
V: TRBV25-1
D: NA
size: NA
DNA: TGTGCCAGCAGTGGCGACGGTGGCACTGAAGCTTTCTTT
CDR3: CASSGDGGTEAFF

J: TRBJ1-2
V: TRBV7-9
D: NA
size: NA
DNA: TGTGCCAGCAGCCCCAATAGGGAGTCATCCGGCTACACCTTC
CDR3: CASSPNRESSGYTF

J: TRBJ2-1
V: TRBV7-9
D: NA
size: NA
DNA: TGTGCCAGCAGCCCTCCCGAATCTGGCTACAATGAGCAGTTCTTC
CDR3: CASSPPESGYNEQFF

J: TRBJ2-3
V: TRBV20-1
D: NA
size: few
DNA: TGCAGTGCCTCGAAGACTTTTAGCACAGATACGCAGTATTTT
CDR3: CSASKTFSTDTQYF

J: TRBJ1-3
V: TRBV7-2
D: NA
size: many
DNA: TGTGCCAGCAGCCTAGGGGTTGGAAACACCATATATTTT
CDR3: CASSLGVGNTIYF

J: TRBJ2-1
V: TRBV10-3
D: TRBD2
size: NA
DNA: TGTGCCATCAGCCCCGCGCGGGAGGGACTGGGCAATGAGCAGTTCTTC
CDR3: CAISPAREGLGNEQFF

J: TRBJ2-7
V: TRBV28
D: NA
size: NA
DNA: TGTGCCAGCACCTTCAGGAGCACTGGCGAGCAGTACTTC
CDR3: CASTFRSTGEQYF

J: TRBJ2-3
V: TRBV3-1
D: TRBD2
size: NA
DNA: TGTGCTAGTTCTTTAGCGGGATCGGGTTTCACAGATACGCAGTATTTT
CDR3: CASSLAGSGFTDTQYF

J: TRBJ1-2
V: TRBV7-2
D: NA
size: NA
DNA: TGTGCCAGCAGCTTAGTTGTGGGGATTGATTATGGCTACACCTTC
CDR3: CASSLVVGIDYGYTF

J: TRBJ1-5
V: TRBV30
D: TRBD1
size: NA
DNA: TGTGCCGGGGCCCGGGACAGCGATCAGCCCCAGCATTTT
CDR3: CAGARDSDQPQHF

J: TRBJ1-1
V: TRBV4-3
D: NA
size: NA
DNA: TGCGCCAGCAGCTTTTTGGGGCAGGACACTGAAGCTTTCTTT
CDR3: CASSFLGQDTEAFF

J: TRBJ1-1
V: TRBV24-1
D: TRBD1
size: NA
DNA: TGTGCCACCAGTGATTCGATGGACAGGCGAAACACTGAAGCTTTCTTT
CDR3: CATSDSMDRRNTEAFF

J: TRBJ2-1
V: TRBV15
D: NA
size: NA
DNA: TGTGCCACCAGCAGAGATGGATACAATGAGCAGTTCTTC
CDR3: CATSRDGYNEQFF

J: TRBJ1-1
V: TRBV30
D: NA
size: few
DNA: TGTGCCTTAAAACAGGGAGGAAACACTGAAGCTTTCTTT
CDR3: CALKQGGNTEAFF

J: TRBJ2-1
V: TRBV27
D: TRBD2
size: few
DNA: TGTGCCAGCAGTTCTCCTCGCGGGAGAGGGTACAATGAGCAGTTCTTC
CDR3: CASSSPRGRGYNEQFF

J: TRBJ2-5
V: TRBV5-1
D: NA
size: few
DNA: TGCGCCAGCAGCTCGCCAGGGTTCGATGAGACCCAGTACTTC
CDR3: CASSSPGFDETQYF

J: TRBJ2-7
V: TRBV30
D: NA
size: NA
DNA: TGTGCCTGGAGTAATAAGGTGTTAGAGTACTTC
CDR3: CAWSNKVLEYF

J: TRBJ2-5
V: TRBV7-2
D: NA
size: many
DNA: TGCGCCAGCAGCTATAGGATTCAAGAGACCCAGTACTTC
CDR3: CASSYRIQETQYF

J: TRBJ2-7
V: TRBV24-1
D: NA
size: NA
DNA: TGTGCCACCAGTGATGCGGCTACCTACGAGCAGTACTTC
CDR3: CATSDAATYEQYF

J: TRBJ2-7
V: TRBV20-1
D: NA
size: NA
DNA: TGCAGTGCTAGCCCAGGGTCGGAGCAGTACTTC
CDR3: CSASPGSEQYF

J: TRBJ1-1
V: TRBV27
D: NA
size: many
DNA: TGTGCCAGCAGACAAACAGGAATGAACACTGAAGCTTTCTTT
CDR3: CASRQTGMNTEAFF

J: TRBJ2-4
V: TRBV20-1
D: NA
size: NA
DNA: TGCAGTGCTAGACTTGGCGGGGTAGCCAAAAACATTCAGTACTTC
CDR3: CSARLGGVAKNIQYF

J: TRBJ2-3
V: TRBV20-1
D: NA
size: few
DNA: TGCAGTGCTATGAGGGGAGTGACCCCTGGAAGCACAGATACGCAGTATTTT
CDR3: CSAMRGVTPGSTDTQYF

J: TRBJ2-5
V: TRBV5-4
D: NA
size: NA
DNA: TGTGCCAGCAGCCACCCTGAGTGGGCCCAAGAGACCCAGTACTTC
CDR3: CASSHPEWAQETQYF

J: TRBJ2-7
V: TRBV10-1
D: TRBD1
size: few
DNA: TGCGCCAGCGGACGGGACAGGGACTACGAGCAGTACTTC
CDR3: CASGRDRDYEQYF

J: TRBJ1-1
V: TRBV7-2
D: NA
size: NA
DNA: TGTGCCAGCAGCTTATCGGGACGGATGAACACTGAAGCTTTCTTT
CDR3: CASSLSGRMNTEAFF

J: TRBJ2-3
V: TRBV12-3/TRBV12-4
D: NA
size: NA
DNA: TGTGCCAGCAGCCCCAGGGGTGATGACACAGATACGCAGTATTTT
CDR3: CASSPRGDDTDTQYF

J: TRBJ2-1
V: TRBV5-1
D: NA
size: many
DNA: TGCGCCAGCAGCTTTCGAGCCACGGGGGACAATGAGCAGTTCTTC
CDR3: CASSFRATGDNEQFF

J: TRBJ2-7
V: TRBV7-9
D: TRBD2
size: few
DNA: TGTGCCAGCAGCCTCATCCGAGGCGGGAGCTTCTACGAGCAGTACTTC
CDR3: CASSLIRGGSFYEQYF

J: TRBJ2-2
V: TRBV20-1
D: TRBD2
size: few
DNA: TGCAGCGCCAACCCTAGGGACTTAGCGGGCACCGGGGAGCTGTTTTTT
CDR3: CSANPRDLAGTGELFF

J: TRBJ2-2
V: TRBV19
D: TRBD2
size: few
DNA: TGTGCCAGTAGTCCCCCCGGGACTAGGGGGACCGGGGAGCTGTTTTTT
CDR3: CASSPPGTRGTGELFF

J: TRBJ2-1
V: TRBV6-5
D: NA
size: NA
DNA: TGTGCCAGCAGTTACCTAGGGTACGATGAGCAGTTCTTC
CDR3: CASSYLGYDEQFF

J: TRBJ2-1
V: TRBV12-3/TRBV12-4
D: TRBD2
size: few
DNA: TGTGCCAGCACCATCCCGGGCGGGAGCACCTACAATGAGCAGTTCTTC
CDR3: CASTIPGGSTYNEQFF

J: TRBJ2-3
V: TRBV6-1
D: NA
size: few
DNA: TGTGCCAGCAGGAGAGCAGGGTCGGCAGATACGCAGTATTTT
CDR3: CASRRAGSADTQYF

J: TRBJ2-2
V: TRBV4-3
D: NA
size: many
DNA: TGCGCCAGCAGCCAAGGCGGAGGACAGTACACCGGGGAGCTGTTTTTT
CDR3: CASSQGGGQYTGELFF

J: TRBJ2-3
V: TRBV4-3
D: NA
size: few
DNA: TGCGCCAGCAGCCCCCGCGGTGGAGCCTTCACAGATACGCAGTATTTT
CDR3: CASSPRGGAFTDTQYF